Listed below are T cell receptor beta chains from one sample, sequenced in a study of OX40 agonist ivuxolimab in advanced cancers. Profiled with immunoSEQ multiplex PCR; TCRdb holds only in-frame clones, not every one. The top ten clones hold around 5% of a sample with some 59,000 clones, roughly 90% of them seen once. This specimen consisted of CD4+ or CD8+ T cells sorted from blood, obtained in a trial of the OX40 agonist ivuxolimab. These receptors were obtained from an adult with an advanced solid tumor such as melanoma, head and neck, liver or kidney cancer. CDR3s include the opening cysteine and the closing phenylalanine or tryptophan. Fields, in order: D gene, clone size, V gene, J gene, CDR3 DNA, CDR3 protein. The D gene is left open where the match is weak. Not every row has a clone size; where given, it reads once, few, many or a size class.

>-|-|TRBV28|TRBJ2-7
TGTGCCAGCAGTTTATTAGGGGGCTCCTACGAGCAGTACTTC
CASSLLGGSYEQYF
>-|-|TRBV4-1|TRBJ1-5
TGCGCCAGCAGCCAAGTTTGGACAGTCGACAATCAGCCCCAGCATTTT
CASSQVWTVDNQPQHF
>-|-|TRBV7-2|TRBJ2-5
TGTGCCAGCAGCTGGGGGCCGGAGACCCAGTACTTC
CASSWGPETQYF
>TRBD1|-|TRBV11-2|TRBJ1-6
TGTGCCAGCAGCTTAGTCGACAGGGGGAATTCACCCCTCCACTTT
CASSLVDRGNSPLHF
>-|-|TRBV19|TRBJ1-5
TGTGCCAGTAGTATAGAAGGCAGGGGTGGCAATCAGCCCCAGCATTTT
CASSIEGRGGNQPQHF
>-|once|TRBV7-3|TRBJ2-7
TGTGCCAGCGGACAGGGAGGGGGCGACGAGCAGTACTTC
CASGQGGGDEQYF
>TRBD1|-|TRBV30|TRBJ2-7
TGTGCCTGGAGAGCCGGGACAGTAGCCTACGAGCAGTACTTC
CAWRAGTVAYEQYF
>TRBD1|-|TRBV19|TRBJ1-5
TGTGCCAGTAGTCCATCACAGGGGTATCAGCCCCAGCATTTT
CASSPSQGYQPQHF
>-|-|TRBV6-6|TRBJ1-1
TGTGCCAGCAGTTATCAGGGGCGAGCGGGCGCTTTCTTT
CASSYQGRAGAFF
>-|once|TRBV11-1|TRBJ1-1
TGTGCCAGCAGCTTAGACATGAACACTGAAGCTTTCTTT
CASSLDMNTEAFF
>-|once|TRBV30|TRBJ2-1
TGTGCCTGGGTAAGGGGCGGGACCCACAATGAGCAGTTCTTC
CAWVRGGTHNEQFF
>-|-|TRBV9|TRBJ2-3
TGTGCCAGCAGCTCCCGGGATGGTTCCGGGGTCGGTACGCAGTATTTT
CASSSRDGSGVGTQYF
>TRBD1|-|TRBV19|TRBJ2-5
TGTGCCAGTAGCAGACAGGGGGCTGAGACCCAGTACTTC
CASSRQGAETQYF
>-|-|TRBV5-4|TRBJ2-7
TGTGCCAGCAGCGCCTTTAAGTCAGGACATGCGTTGGACGAGCAGTACTTC
CASSAFKSGHALDEQYF
>TRBD2|-|TRBV5-4|TRBJ2-3
TGTGCCAGCACCGAACTAGCGGGGGGAGGTGGCACAGATACGCAGTATTTT
CASTELAGGGGTDTQYF
>-|-|TRBV7-9|TRBJ1-5
TGTGCCAGCAGCGCCTTGGACGGACATCAGCCCCAGCATTTT
CASSALDGHQPQHF
>TRBD1|-|TRBV11-3|TRBJ1-5
TGTGCCAGCAGCTTATCTGCCGGACAGGCCAAACCTAATCAGCCCCAGCATTTT
CASSLSAGQAKPNQPQHF
>-|-|TRBV27|TRBJ1-4
TGTGCCAGCAGTTTAAAGGTCCCCGGCCTCCATAATGAAAAACTGTTTTTT
CASSLKVPGLHNEKLFF
>TRBD2|-|TRBV11-3|TRBJ2-7
TGTGCCAGCAGCTTAGTAGCGGGAGGGCCTATTTGGTACGAGCAGTACTTC
CASSLVAGGPIWYEQYF
>TRBD2|-|TRBV2|TRBJ2-3
TGTGCCAGCAGGTTGTTAGCGGGAACAGATACGCAGTATTTT
CASRLLAGTDTQYF
>TRBD2|-|TRBV5-4|TRBJ2-6
TGTGCCAGCAGCTCCAGACTAGCGAGCTCTGGGGCCAACGTCCTGACTTTC
CASSSRLASSGANVLTF
>-|-|TRBV6-5|TRBJ2-3
TGTGCCAGCAGAGGGGGTACAGGGCCAGATACGCAGTATTTT
CASRGGTGPDTQYF
>-|once|TRBV7-8|TRBJ1-3
TGTGCCAGCAGCTTATTACTTCGGGCAGGCGTCTCTGGAAACACCATATATTTT
CASSLLLRAGVSGNTIYF
>-|-|TRBV7-9|TRBJ1-2
TGTGCCAGCAGCAACAACAGGGTGGGTGGCTACACCTTC
CASSNNRVGGYTF
>-|few|TRBV11-1|TRBJ2-1
TGTGCCAGCAGCCCGGTGACAGGGAGGGGATCCTACAATGAGCAGTTCTTC
CASSPVTGRGSYNEQFF